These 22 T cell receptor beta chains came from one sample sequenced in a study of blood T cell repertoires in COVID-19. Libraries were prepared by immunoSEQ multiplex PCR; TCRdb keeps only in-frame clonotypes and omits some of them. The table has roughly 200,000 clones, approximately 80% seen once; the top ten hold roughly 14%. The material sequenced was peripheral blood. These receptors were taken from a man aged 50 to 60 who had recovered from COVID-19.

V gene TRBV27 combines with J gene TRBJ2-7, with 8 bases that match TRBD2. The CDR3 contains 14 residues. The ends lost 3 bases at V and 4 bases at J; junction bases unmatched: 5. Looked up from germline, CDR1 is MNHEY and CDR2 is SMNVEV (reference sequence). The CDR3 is CASSFGLASYEQYF. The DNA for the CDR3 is TGTGCCAGCAGTTTCGGACTAGCTTCGTACGAGCAGTACTTC.

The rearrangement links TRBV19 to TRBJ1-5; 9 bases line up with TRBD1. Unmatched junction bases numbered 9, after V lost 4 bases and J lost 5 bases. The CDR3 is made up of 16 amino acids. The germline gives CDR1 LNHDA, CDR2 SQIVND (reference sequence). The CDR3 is CASSKLPGQGHQPQHF. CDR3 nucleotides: TGTGCCAGTAGTAAACTACCGGGACAGGGACATCAGCCCCAGCATTTT.

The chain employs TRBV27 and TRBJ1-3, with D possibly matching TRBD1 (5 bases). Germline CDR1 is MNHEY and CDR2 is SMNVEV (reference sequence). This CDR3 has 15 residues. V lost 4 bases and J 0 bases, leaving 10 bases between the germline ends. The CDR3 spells CASSSSRVSGNTIYF. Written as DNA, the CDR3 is TGTGCCAGCAGTTCCTCCAGGGTCTCTGGAAACACCATATATTTT.

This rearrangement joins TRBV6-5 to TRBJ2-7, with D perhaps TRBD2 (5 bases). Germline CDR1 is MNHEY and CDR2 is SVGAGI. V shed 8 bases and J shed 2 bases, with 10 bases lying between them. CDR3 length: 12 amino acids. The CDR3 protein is CASGISAYEQYF. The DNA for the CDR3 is TGTGCCAGCGGGATTAGCGCCTACGAGCAGTACTTC.

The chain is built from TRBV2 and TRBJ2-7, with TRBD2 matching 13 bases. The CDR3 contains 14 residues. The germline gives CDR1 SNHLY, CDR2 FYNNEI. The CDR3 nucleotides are TGTGCCAGCAGTGAAGTGGGGGACAGAGGACTAGCGGGAGTA. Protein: CASSEVGDRGLAGV.

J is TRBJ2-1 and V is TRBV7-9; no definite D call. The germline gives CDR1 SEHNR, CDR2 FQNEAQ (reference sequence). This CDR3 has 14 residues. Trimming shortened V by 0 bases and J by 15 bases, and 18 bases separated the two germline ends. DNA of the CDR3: TGTGCCAGCAGCTTAGCGGTCCGACTTGGAAGGCTGTTCTTC. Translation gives CASSLAVRLGRLFF.

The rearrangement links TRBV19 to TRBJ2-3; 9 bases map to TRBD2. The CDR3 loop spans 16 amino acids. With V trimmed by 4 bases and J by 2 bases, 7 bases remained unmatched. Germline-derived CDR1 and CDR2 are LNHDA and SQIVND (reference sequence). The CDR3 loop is CASSTSTSGFTDTQYF. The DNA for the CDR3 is TGTGCCAGTAGTACCAGTACTAGCGGGTTCACAGATACGCAGTATTTT.

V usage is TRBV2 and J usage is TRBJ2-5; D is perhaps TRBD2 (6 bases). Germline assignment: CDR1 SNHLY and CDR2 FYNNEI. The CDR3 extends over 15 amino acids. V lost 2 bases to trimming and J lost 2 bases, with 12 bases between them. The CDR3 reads CASSERRGLQETQYF. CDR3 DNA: TGTGCCAGCAGTGAAAGGCGGGGTCTACAAGAGACCCAGTACTTC.

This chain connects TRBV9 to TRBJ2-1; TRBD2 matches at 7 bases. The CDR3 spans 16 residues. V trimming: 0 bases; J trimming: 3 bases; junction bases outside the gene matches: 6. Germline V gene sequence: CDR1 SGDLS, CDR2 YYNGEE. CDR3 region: CASSVVSSGVYNEQFF. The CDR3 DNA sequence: TGTGCCAGCAGCGTAGTTTCTAGCGGAGTCTACAATGAGCAGTTCTTC.

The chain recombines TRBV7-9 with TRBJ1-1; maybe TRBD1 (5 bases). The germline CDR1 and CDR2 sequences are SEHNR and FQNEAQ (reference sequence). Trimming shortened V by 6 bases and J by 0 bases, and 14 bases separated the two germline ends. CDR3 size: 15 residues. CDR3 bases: TGTGCCAGCAGATCCACAGGCGAAGTGAACACTGAAGCTTTCTTT. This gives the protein CASRSTGEVNTEAFF.

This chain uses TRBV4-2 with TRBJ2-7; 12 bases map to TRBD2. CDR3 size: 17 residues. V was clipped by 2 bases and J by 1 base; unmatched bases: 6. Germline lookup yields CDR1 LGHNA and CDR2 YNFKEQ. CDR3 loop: CASSQNLAGGASYEQYF. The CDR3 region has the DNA TGTGCCAGCAGCCAAAACCTAGCGGGAGGGGCGTCCTACGAGCAGTACTTC.

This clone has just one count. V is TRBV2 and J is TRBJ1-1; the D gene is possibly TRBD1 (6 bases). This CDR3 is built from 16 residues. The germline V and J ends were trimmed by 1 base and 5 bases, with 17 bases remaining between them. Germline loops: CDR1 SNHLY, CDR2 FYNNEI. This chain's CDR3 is CASSEGQTGRWTEAFF. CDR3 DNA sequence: TGTGCCAGCAGTGAAGGGCAAACAGGGCGGTGGACTGAAGCTTTCTTT.

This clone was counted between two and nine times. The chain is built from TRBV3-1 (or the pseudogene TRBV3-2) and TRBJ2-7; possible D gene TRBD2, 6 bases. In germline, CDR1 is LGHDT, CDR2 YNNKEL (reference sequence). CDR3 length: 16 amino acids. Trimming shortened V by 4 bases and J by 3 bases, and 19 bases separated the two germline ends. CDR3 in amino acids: CASSPTSTGGSYEQYF. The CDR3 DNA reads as TGTGCCAGCAGCCCTACTAGCACAGGTGGGAGCTACGAGCAGTACTTC.

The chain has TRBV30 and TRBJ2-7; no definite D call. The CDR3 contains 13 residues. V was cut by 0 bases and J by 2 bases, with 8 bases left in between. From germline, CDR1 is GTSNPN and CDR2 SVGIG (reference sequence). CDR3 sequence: CAWSVHSTYEQYF. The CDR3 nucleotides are TGTGCCTGGAGTGTTCACTCCACCTACGAGCAGTACTTC. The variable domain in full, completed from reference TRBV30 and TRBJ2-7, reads SQTIHQWPATLVQPVGSPLSLECTVEGTSNPNLYWYRQAAGRGLQLLFYSVGIGQISSEVPQNLSASRPQDRQFILSSKKLLLSDSGFYLCAWSVHSTYEQYFGPGTRLTVT.

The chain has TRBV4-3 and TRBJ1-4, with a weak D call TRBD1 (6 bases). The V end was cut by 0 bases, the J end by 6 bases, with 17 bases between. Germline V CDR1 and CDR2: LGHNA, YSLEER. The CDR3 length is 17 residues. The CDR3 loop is CASSQDVFRAGDEKLFF. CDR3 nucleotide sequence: TGCGCCAGCAGCCAAGACGTTTTTAGGGCAGGGGATGAAAAACTGTTTTTT.

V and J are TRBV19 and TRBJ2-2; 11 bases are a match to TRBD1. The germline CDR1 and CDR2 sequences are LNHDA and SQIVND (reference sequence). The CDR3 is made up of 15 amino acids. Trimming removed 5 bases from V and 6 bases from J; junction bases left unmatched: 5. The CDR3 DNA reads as TGTGCCAGTAGTCGGACAGGGGGCGTCTCCGGGGAGCTGTTTTTT. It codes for CASSRTGGVSGELFF.

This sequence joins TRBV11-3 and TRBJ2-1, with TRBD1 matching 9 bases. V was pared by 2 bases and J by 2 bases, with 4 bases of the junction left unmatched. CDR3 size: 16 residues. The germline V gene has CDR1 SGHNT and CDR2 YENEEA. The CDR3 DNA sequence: TGTGCCAGCAGCTTATTTGGGACAGGGACCTACAATGAGCAGTTCTTC. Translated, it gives CASSLFGTGTYNEQFF.

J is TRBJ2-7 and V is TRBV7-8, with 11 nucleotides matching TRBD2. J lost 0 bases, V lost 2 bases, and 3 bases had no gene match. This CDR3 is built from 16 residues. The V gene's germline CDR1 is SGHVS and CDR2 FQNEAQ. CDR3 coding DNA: TGTGCCAGCAGCTTATTAGGGACTAGCGGCTCCTACGAGCAGTACTTC. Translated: CASSLLGTSGSYEQYF.

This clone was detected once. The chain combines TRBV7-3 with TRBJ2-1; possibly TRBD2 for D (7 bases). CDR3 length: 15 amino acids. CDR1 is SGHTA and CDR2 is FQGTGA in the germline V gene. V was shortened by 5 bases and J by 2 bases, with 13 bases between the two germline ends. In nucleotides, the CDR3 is TGTGCCAGCAGCCTAGGGGGGGGGCCCTACAATGAGCAGTTCTTC. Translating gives CASSLGGGPYNEQFF.

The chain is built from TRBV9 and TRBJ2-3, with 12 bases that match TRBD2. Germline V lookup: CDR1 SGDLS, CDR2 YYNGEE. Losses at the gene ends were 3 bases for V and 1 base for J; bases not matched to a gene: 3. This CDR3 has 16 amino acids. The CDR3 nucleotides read TGTGCCAGCAGCGAACGACTAGCGGGAGGCACAGATACGCAGTATTTT. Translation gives CASSERLAGGTDTQYF.

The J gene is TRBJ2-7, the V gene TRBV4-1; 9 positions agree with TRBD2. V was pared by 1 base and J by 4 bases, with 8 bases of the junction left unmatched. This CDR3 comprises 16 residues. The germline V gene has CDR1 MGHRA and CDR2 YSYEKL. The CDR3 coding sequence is TGCGCCAGCAGCCAAGGGGGTAGCGGGAGATCTTACGAGCAGTACTTC. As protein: CASSQGGSGRSYEQYF.

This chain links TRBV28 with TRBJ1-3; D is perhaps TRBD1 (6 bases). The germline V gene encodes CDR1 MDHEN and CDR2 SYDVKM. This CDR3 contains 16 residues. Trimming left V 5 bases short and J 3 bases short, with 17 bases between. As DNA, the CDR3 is TGTGCCAGCAGTATTAGAACAGGGTCCTATGGAAACACCATATATTTT. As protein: CASSIRTGSYGNTIYF.